The TCR beta chain under discussion was sequenced for a study of blood T cell repertoires in COVID-19. Background on the study: The samples span acute and convalescent COVID-19 from the United States, Italy and Spain. In each case, the material was cDNA or gDNA derived from T cells, B-cell-depleted T cells, or PBMCs.

Trimming took 2 bases from V and 5 from J, leaving 12 bases between them. Germline loops: CDR1 GTSNPN, CDR2 SVGIG (reference sequence). The CDR3 loop spans 14 amino acids. Authors' processing steps: The assay estimated nucleated cells by amplifying reference gene primers. The data were produced by immunoSEQ multiplex PCR, yet TCRdb's version contains in-frame clones alone and is incomplete. V and J calls and clone size are those listed in that table; D and trimming were worked out from the DNA. Of 60,000 to 85,000 clones in the sample, nearly 90% were seen once. This chain connects TRBV30 to TRBJ2-2, with no clear D. This receptor was obtained from a woman aged 45-59 years with COVID-19, enrolled during active disease. The sequenced material came from peripheral blood. The DNA of the CDR3 is TGTGCCTGGAGTAGGAGCCTAAAAACCGGGGAGCTGTTTTTT. This translates into CAWSRSLKTGELFF.